These 18 T cell receptor beta chains originate from one sample sequenced in a study of vaccination and CD4 T cells after COVID-19. Noted time point: late sampling 161 to 241 days after vaccination in a few convalescent patients. The sample's treatment: approximately 9-day PBMC culture with coronavirus spike peptide pools or control peptides (ViraFEST assay). No antigen is known for these receptors. Sequenced with the Oncomine TCR Beta short-read assay was DNA taken from cultured CD4+ T cells. TCRdb ran MiXCR on the PCR reads and lists one entry per CDR3 protein. This table holds around 27,000 distinct CDR3 sequences, 28% found once. Source: CD4+ T cells from blood, cultured in vitro, taken about 7 months after SARS-CoV-2 vaccination. Every receptor here comes from a human donor who had recovered from COVID-19.

This clonotype has more than one count but fewer than ten. The rearrangement uses TRBV5-4 and TRBJ2-5; a possible D gene is TRBD2 (6 bases). The CDR3 has 15 amino acids. The V and J ends lost 0 bases and 2 bases respectively, with 11 bases between them. Per the germline V gene, CDR1 is SGHNT and CDR2 is YYREEE (reference sequence). CDR3 loop: CASSLGGGVQETQYF. DNA of the CDR3: TGTGCCAGCAGCTTGGGAGGAGGGGTGCAAGAGACCCAGTACTTC. Complete variable domain (other parts from reference TRBV5-4 and TRBJ2-5): ETGVTQSPTHLIKTRGQQVTLRCSSQSGHNTVSWYQQALGQGPQFIFQYYREEENGRGNFPPRFSGLQFPNYSSELNVNALELDDSALYLCASSLGGGVQETQYFGPGTRLLVL.

The genes are TRBV7-6 and TRBJ1-1; D possibly corresponds to TRBD1 (5 bases). Trimming pared 4 bases from V and 7 bases from J, leaving 19 bases between. Looked up from germline, CDR1 is SGHVS and CDR2 is FNYEAQ. The CDR3 spans 15 residues. The CDR3 DNA follows: TGTGCCAGCAGCTCCATCTCTTATGGGGGGGGTGAAGCTTTCTTT. Its protein product is CASSSISYGGGEAFF.

The CDR3 loop is CSARSRLAGGPDTQYF. The CDR3 DNA reads TGCAGTGCTAGAAGCAGACTAGCGGGAGGCCCAGATACGCAGTATTTT. The chain recombines TRBV20-1 with TRBJ2-3; 13 bases agree with TRBD2. The germline CDR1 and CDR2 sequences are DFQATT and SNEGSKA (reference sequence). V lost 2 bases and J lost 4; bases outside the gene matches: 6. This CDR3 comprises 16 residues.

This clonotype was seen more than once but under ten times. V gene TRBV7-3 combines with J gene TRBJ2-3, with 13 bases that match TRBD2. CDR1 is SGHTA, CDR2 FQGTGA, per germline. The J segment lost 5 bases and the V segment lost 2 bases, leaving 4 bases of the junction unmatched. The CDR3 totals 16 residues. Written as DNA, the CDR3 is TGTGCCAGCAGCTTAGGGACTAGCGGGAAGGGAGATACGCAGTATTTT. Protein product: CASSLGTSGKGDTQYF.

The rearrangement uses TRBV7-3 and TRBJ2-7, with 7 bases identical to TRBD1. CDR3 length: 13 residues. Germline V CDR1 and CDR2: SGHTA, FQGTGA. V lost 1 base and J lost 5; bases outside the gene matches: 2. The CDR3: CASSLIQGNEQYF. The CDR3 coding sequence is TGTGCCAGCAGCTTAATACAGGGGAACGAGCAGTACTTC.

The chain uses TRBV20-1 and TRBJ2-1, with 7 nucleotides matching TRBD2. CDR1 and CDR2 (germline): DFQATT, SNEGSKA (reference sequence). The CDR3 has 15 amino acids. Germline trimming cut 2 bases from V and 4 bases from J; bases unmatched to any gene: 8. CDR3 DNA: TGCAGTGCTAGACTCGGGAGGACGGGATACAATGAGCAGTTCTTC. Protein product: CSARLGRTGYNEQFF.

This clonotype was counted only a few times. CDR3 amino acids: CASSFSGAEPYEQYF. CDR3 DNA: TGTGCCAGCAGCTTCTCAGGGGCAGAGCCCTACGAGCAGTACTTC. The gene calls are TRBV6-1 and TRBJ2-7; D may be TRBD1 (6 bases). The germline V gene has CDR1 MNHNS and CDR2 SASEGT. Trimming cost V 6 bases and J 2 bases, with 17 bases left between them. This CDR3 is built from 15 residues.

The chain recombines TRBV7-2 with TRBJ2-1, with D uncertain. Trimming left V 1 base short and J 6 bases short, with 13 bases between. Germline-derived CDR1 and CDR2 are SGHTA and FQGNSA. The length of the CDR3 is 15 residues. The CDR3 coding sequence is TGTGCCAGCAGCTTAGATTCTCGGGTTACCAATGAGCAGTTCTTC. As protein: CASSLDSRVTNEQFF.

This chain's CDR3 is CASTPFKGGGYTF. The CDR3 region has the DNA TGTGCCAGTACACCCTTCAAGGGTGGAGGCTACACCTTC. V usage is TRBV19 and J usage is TRBJ1-2, with D uncertain. V lost 7 bases and J lost 8, with 17 bases in between. Germline CDR1 LNHDA, CDR2 SQIVND (reference sequence). The CDR3 sequence is 13 residues long.

The chain has TRBV20-1 and TRBJ2-2; no firm D call. CDR1 and CDR2 (germline): DFQATT, SNEGSKA (reference sequence). The CDR3 totals 12 residues. V dropped 1 base and J dropped 4 bases, with 4 bases sitting between them. The DNA for the CDR3 is TGCAGTGCTAGAGGTTCCACCGGGGAGCTGTTTTTT. Encoded protein: CSARGSTGELFF.

A few counts support this clonotype. The chain joins TRBV7-9 to TRBJ2-2; D is unclear. V was pared by 5 bases and J by 13 bases, with 11 bases between. The CDR3 runs to 11 residues. Germline CDR1 SEHNR, CDR2 FQNEAQ (reference sequence). CDR3 sequence: CASSLTRGLFF. CDR3 bases: TGTGCCAGCAGCCTGACACGCGGGCTGTTTTTT.

Judged by abundance, this clonotype is medium-sized. The chain joins TRBV15 to TRBJ2-5; 7 bases align to TRBD1. V was clipped by 3 bases and J by 5 bases; unmatched bases: 9. This CDR3 spans 15 amino acids. Per the germline V gene, CDR1 is LNHNV and CDR2 is YYDKDF (reference sequence). The CDR3 spells CATSSPQGVGETQYF. The CDR3 nucleotides are TGTGCCACCAGCAGCCCCCAGGGGGTAGGTGAGACCCAGTACTTC.

This clonotype has just a few counts. The chain uses TRBV27 and TRBJ1-1; the D is unclear. Germline-derived CDR1 and CDR2 are MNHEY and SMNVEV (reference sequence). This CDR3 has 15 residues. Trimming pared 6 bases from V and 1 base from J, leaving 15 bases between. The DNA for the CDR3 is TGTGCCAGCAGCCCCAGAACGCTCCAGAACACTGAAGCTTTCTTT. This codes for CASSPRTLQNTEAFF.

This clonotype occurred a few times. The gene calls are TRBV28 and TRBJ2-7; D ambiguous. Trimming took 5 bases from V and 1 from J, leaving 21 bases between them. Germline CDR1 and CDR2: MDHEN and SYDVKM. The CDR3 is made up of 17 amino acids. As DNA, the CDR3 is TGTGCCAGCAGTCCCAAATTTAGGGCTCACTATTCCTACGAGCAGTACTTC. Its translation: CASSPKFRAHYSYEQYF.

In this sample, this clonotype turned up once. The chain couples TRBV6-1 to TRBJ2-7, with 11 nucleotides matching TRBD1. This CDR3 has 14 amino acids. V gave up 7 bases and J gave up 7 bases; unmatched junction bases: 9. Germline V gene sequence: CDR1 MNHNS, CDR2 SASEGT. CDR3 bases: TGTGCCAGCACCGCCGGACAGGGGGCCCGAGAGCAGTACTTC. This gives the protein CASTAGQGAREQYF.

In this sample, this clonotype turned up a few times. The chain is built from TRBV7-9 and TRBJ2-1; D gene ambiguous. Per the germline V gene, CDR1 is SEHNR and CDR2 is FQNEAQ (reference sequence). Deletions cut 5 bases from V and 0 bases from J, with 8 bases between. The CDR3 is made up of 14 amino acids. CDR3 DNA sequence: TGTGCCAGCAGCCCATCTAGCTCCTACAATGAGCAGTTCTTC. Its translation: CASSPSSSYNEQFF.

In this sample, this clonotype turned up a few times. This chain connects TRBV7-2 to TRBJ2-3; D unresolved. CDR3 length: 14 amino acids. Germline CDR1 SGHTA, CDR2 FQGNSA. V lost 3 bases, J lost 4 bases, and 11 bases lay in between. CDR3 sequence (DNA): TGTGCCAGCAGCTTGAGTAGAAGGGCAGATACGCAGTATTTT. It yields the protein CASSLSRRADTQYF.

This clonotype was observed a handful of times. This rearrangement joins TRBV19 to TRBJ2-3; 7 positions match TRBD1. The V gene end was trimmed by 7 bases and the J gene end by 4 bases; junction bases not matched to a gene: 8. Germline lookup yields CDR1 LNHDA and CDR2 SQIVND (reference sequence). The CDR3 consists of 14 residues. The CDR3 reads CASNRQGVADTQYF. As DNA, the CDR3 is TGTGCCAGTAATCGGCAGGGGGTGGCAGATACGCAGTATTTT.